One sample yielded the 25 T cell receptor beta chains listed below, sequenced in a study of T-cell reconstitution after alpha-beta-depleted transplantation in children. A library of TCRbeta sequences, prepared with unique molecular identifiers, was generated. Each CDR3 protein gets one entry after TCRdb re-called the PCR reads with MiXCR. The sample yields hundreds of thousands of distinct CDR3 sequences, approximately 17% seen once. Sequencing used PBMCs from the stem cell graft donor, obtained from the stem cell graft. These receptors all stem from a human donor who donated a stem cell graft to a child with acute myeloid leukemia.

A few counts support this clonotype. The rearrangement joins TRBV5-1 to TRBJ2-1; no definite D call. The CDR3 is made up of 12 amino acids. Germline-derived CDR1 and CDR2 are SGHRS and YFSETQ. V lost 0 bases and J 10 bases, leaving 8 bases between the germline ends. The DNA for the CDR3 is TGCGCCAGCAGCTTGGGTCAAGTCGAGCAGTTCTTC. Protein product: CASSLGQVEQFF.

This chain joins TRBV29-1 and TRBJ2-7; D not certain. Trimming shortened V by 4 bases and J by 2 bases, and 9 bases separated the two germline ends. Germline loops: CDR1 SQVTM, CDR2 ANQGSEA. The CDR3 totals 12 residues. The CDR3 spells CSVVPGPYEQYF. The CDR3 DNA reads as TGCAGCGTTGTACCGGGTCCCTACGAGCAGTACTTC.

This clonotype was observed many times. The CDR3, as DNA: TGTGCCAGCAGCTCCCTTCATAGCGGGGGGGAGACCCAGTACTTC. This encodes CASSSLHSGGETQYF. The V and J genes are TRBV13 and TRBJ2-5; 10 bases fit TRBD2. J was trimmed by 5 bases and V by 4 bases; bases with no gene match: 7. Germline V lookup: CDR1 PRHDT, CDR2 FYEKMQ (reference sequence). CDR3 length equals 15 residues.

This clonotype was counted at least ten times. The chain links TRBV29-1 to TRBJ2-3; D perhaps matches TRBD2 (5 bases). This CDR3 region has 12 residues. Per the germline V gene, CDR1 is SQVTM and CDR2 is ANQGSEA. Trimming took off 5 bases at V and 3 bases at J, with 9 bases between the two ends. The CDR3 is CSVLPGTDTQYF. In nucleotides, the CDR3 is TGCAGCGTTCTGCCGGGGACAGATACGCAGTATTTT.

This clonotype has only one observation. CDR3 region: CASSLPMDRATDTQYF. The CDR3 coding sequence is TGTGCCAGCAGCTTGCCTATGGACAGGGCCACAGATACGCAGTATTTT. The rearrangement joins TRBV7-9 to TRBJ2-3, with 8 bases aligning to TRBD1. The CDR3 spans 16 residues. Germline loops: CDR1 SEHNR, CDR2 FQNEAQ (reference sequence). The V and J ends lost 3 bases and 2 bases, in that order; junction bases with no gene match: 7.

The V gene is TRBV4-1, the J gene TRBJ2-2, with D possibly TRBD1 on 6 matching bases. V lost 4 bases and J lost 2, with 14 bases in between. This CDR3 spans 16 amino acids. The germline CDR1 and CDR2 sequences are MGHRA and YSYEKL. The CDR3: CASSPLGAVNTGELFF. The CDR3 DNA reads TGCGCCAGCAGCCCCCTGGGGGCCGTCAACACCGGGGAGCTGTTTTTT.

J is TRBJ2-7 and V is TRBV27; TRBD1 matches at 9 bases. This CDR3 is built from 15 residues. Trimming at V came to 4 bases and at J to 1 base, leaving 5 bases not matched to a gene. Germline V gene data show CDR1 as MNHEY and CDR2 as SMNVEV (reference sequence). The chain's CDR3 is CASSYDRGRSYEQYF. The CDR3 nucleotides are TGTGCCAGCAGTTACGACAGGGGGAGATCCTACGAGCAGTACTTC.

This chain uses TRBV29-1 with TRBJ2-5, with a weak D call TRBD2 (6 bases). V lost 1 base, J lost 1 base, and 13 bases lay in between. The CDR3 consists of 15 residues. CDR1 SQVTM and CDR2 ANQGSEA come from the germline V gene. The chain's CDR3 is CSVEAGAGSQETQYF. The CDR3 DNA is TGCAGCGTTGAAGCGGGTGCGGGGTCCCAAGAGACCCAGTACTTC.

The V gene is TRBV6-1, the J gene TRBJ1-3; maybe TRBD1 (6 bases). This CDR3 is built from 14 residues. V dropped 6 bases and J dropped 3 bases, with 12 bases sitting between them. Germline V gene data show CDR1 as MNHNS and CDR2 as SASEGT. The CDR3 nucleotides are TGTGCCAGCAGAGAACAGGGACATGGAAACACCATATATTTT. Its translation: CASREQGHGNTIYF.

V and J are TRBV7-2 and TRBJ1-6, with D unclear. Deletions cut 7 bases from V and 11 bases from J, with 18 bases between. The CDR3 is made up of 14 amino acids. The germline V gene has CDR1 SGHTA and CDR2 FQGNSA. CDR3 coding DNA: TGTGCCAGCACCCTCGACCCGATGGGGACACCCCTCCACTTT. Translating it yields CASTLDPMGTPLHF.

The sample holds many counts of this clonotype. The chain recombines TRBV29-1 with TRBJ1-2; 8 bases line up with TRBD1. Germline V lookup: CDR1 SQVTM, CDR2 ANQGSEA. V shed 1 base and J 7 bases; nucleotides not matched to a gene: 11. The CDR3 length is 15 residues. CDR3 region: CSVEGPGGAEGGYTF. The DNA for the CDR3 is TGCAGCGTTGAAGGCCCAGGGGGCGCGGAGGGTGGCTACACCTTC.

This clonotype was counted at least ten times. This chain connects TRBV4-2 to TRBJ1-1; D is possibly TRBD1 (5 bases). The CDR3 contains 13 residues. Germline V gene data show CDR1 as LGHNA and CDR2 as YNFKEQ. With 4 bases removed from V and 12 bases from J, the gap between germline ends came to 18 bases. The CDR3, as DNA: TGTGCCAGCAGCCCCGGTCAGGGTAGGATAACTTTCTTT. Protein: CASSPGQGRITFF.

The chain recombines TRBV12-3 or TRBV12-4 with TRBJ2-3; 7 bases are shared with TRBD1. The CDR3 extends over 16 amino acids. The ends lost 3 bases at V and 3 bases at J; junction bases unmatched: 9. The CDR3 sequence: CASSLSATGKTDTQYF. The CDR3 DNA sequence: TGTGCCAGCAGTTTGTCCGCGACAGGGAAGACAGATACGCAGTATTTT.

A note on this clonotype: One base away lies a much larger clone, so this may be a sequencing read error. The conserved final phenylalanine or tryptophan is absent from the CDR3, which likely points to a read error. This chain joins TRBV29-1 and TRBJ1-1, with D perhaps matching TRBD1 (6 bases). The germline V gene has CDR1 SQVTM and CDR2 ANQGSEA. The CDR3 is 14 residues long. The V end was cut by 4 bases, the J end by 3 bases, with 15 bases between. CDR3 nucleotide sequence: TGCAGCGTTGGTTGGGGGGGCGCGGACACTGAAGCTTTCTAT. This gives the protein CSVGWGGADTEAFY.

The V call is TRBV7-2, the J call TRBJ2-3; D might be TRBD2 (5 bases). V lost 1 base and J lost 1, with 9 bases in between. CDR1 and CDR2 from the germline V gene are SGHTA and FQGNSA. The CDR3 extends over 15 amino acids. CDR3: CASSLGTWGTDTQYF. The DNA of the CDR3 is TGTGCCAGCAGCTTAGGGACTTGGGGCACAGATACGCAGTATTTT. Full variable domain (rest looked up from reference TRBV7-2 and TRBJ2-3): GAGVSQSPSNKVTEKGKDVELRCDPISGHTALYWYRQSLGQGLEFLIYFQGNSAPDKSGLPSDRFSAERTGGSVSTLTIQRTQQEDSAVYLCASSLGTWGTDTQYFGPGTRLTVL.

The sample holds a few counts of this clonotype. This chain links TRBV7-7 with TRBJ2-1; TRBD2 aligns across 9 bases. J gave up 6 bases and V 3 bases, and 21 bases lay outside the gene matches. The CDR3 spans 20 residues. The germline V gene encodes CDR1 SSHAT and CDR2 FNYEAQ (reference sequence). The CDR3: CASSLTRQGTSFWRLNEQFF. CDR3 nucleotide sequence: TGTGCCAGCAGCTTGACACGCCAAGGGACTAGCTTTTGGCGTCTCAATGAGCAGTTCTTC.

This clonotype was found many times. The V and J genes are TRBV28 and TRBJ2-7, with 11 bases aligning to TRBD1. CDR1 is MDHEN, CDR2 SYDVKM, per germline. The CDR3 is made up of 14 amino acids. V dropped 5 bases and J dropped 5; count of bases not matched to a gene: 5. The CDR3 is CASSTGQGANEQYV. The CDR3 DNA is TGTGCCAGCAGTACAGGACAGGGGGCCAACGAGCAGTACGTC.

This clonotype was recorded a few times. The chain is built from TRBV5-5 and TRBJ1-3; D unclear. V lost 4 bases, J lost 0 bases, and 11 bases lay in between. Germline lookup yields CDR1 SGHKS and CDR2 YYEKEE (reference sequence). The CDR3 covers 15 residues. The chain's CDR3 is CASSQTPISGNTIYF. DNA for the CDR3: TGTGCCAGCAGCCAGACACCTATCTCTGGAAACACCATATATTTT.

This clonotype was observed a few times. The rearrangement joins TRBV6-2 or TRBV6-3 to TRBJ1-6; D not certain. This CDR3 comprises 15 residues. Germline-derived CDR1 and CDR2 are MNHEY and SVGEGT. V lost 3 bases and J lost 7, with 13 bases in between. CDR3 DNA sequence: TGTGCCAGCAGTTATAACAACCTCCGGAATTCACCCCTCCACTTT. Translating gives CASSYNNLRNSPLHF.

This chain joins TRBV7-2 and TRBJ2-3, with TRBD2 matching 10 bases. The CDR3 covers 17 residues. Germline-derived CDR1 and CDR2 are SGHTA and FQGNSA. V lost 1 base and J lost 8; bases outside the gene matches: 12. The CDR3 coding sequence is TGTGCCAGCAGCTTAGGACAGAAGTCTAGCGGGGGACTTACGCAGTATTTT. Translation: CASSLGQKSSGGLTQYF.

This clonotype was recorded many times. The rearrangement joins TRBV20-1 to TRBJ1-2, with 8 bases fitting TRBD1. The V segment lost 5 bases and the J segment 4 bases; nucleotides outside the gene matches: 9. Per germline, CDR1 DFQATT and CDR2 SNEGSKA (reference sequence). This CDR3 comprises 14 residues. In DNA, the CDR3 is TGCAGTGCTCCCGGACAGGGTGAGAGCTATGGCTACACCTTC. Translation: CSAPGQGESYGYTF.

CDR3 DNA sequence: TGTGCCTGGAGTGACGCGTGGCCGACAGATACGCAGTATTTT. Its translation: CAWSDAWPTDTQYF. This chain connects TRBV30 to TRBJ2-3; D unresolved. The germline V and J ends were trimmed by 1 base and 3 bases, with 11 bases remaining between them. Per germline, CDR1 GTSNPN and CDR2 SVGIG (reference sequence). This CDR3 region has 14 residues.

This clonotype occurred many times. The V gene is TRBV6-1, the J gene TRBJ2-3; possible D gene TRBD1, 6 bases. The CDR3 spans 14 residues. Deletions cut 7 bases from V and 2 bases from J, with 13 bases between. Looked up from germline, CDR1 is MNHNS and CDR2 is SASEGT. The CDR3 is CASTRGSHTDTQYF. CDR3 in DNA: TGTGCCAGCACCAGGGGCAGCCACACAGATACGCAGTATTTT.

For this clonotype: A clone one base away is much larger, so this may be a read error. The genes are TRBV7-3 and TRBJ2-1, with D uncertain. The length of the CDR3 is 13 residues. Germline V lookup: CDR1 SGHTA, CDR2 FQGTGA. CDR3 loop: CASSLTLGNERFF. CDR3 bases: TGTGCCAGCAGCTTAACGTTAGGAAATGAGCGGTTCTTC.

This chain links TRBV7-3 with TRBJ1-1; TRBD1 might be the D (5 bases). Germline CDR1 reads SGHTA; CDR2 reads FQGTGA. V lost 1 base and J 3 bases, leaving 9 bases between the germline ends. The CDR3 consists of 14 residues. The CDR3 loop is CASSLRGEHTEAFF. The CDR3 DNA sequence: TGTGCCAGCAGCTTAAGGGGGGAGCACACTGAAGCTTTCTTT.